These 24 T cell receptor beta chains were all obtained from the same sample, sequenced in a study of cytomegalovirus exposure and HLA in healthy donors. PCR amplification relied on 60 Vbeta primers (plus 13 Jbeta primers). Profiled with immunoSEQ multiplex PCR; TCRdb holds only in-frame clones, not every one. The sample is made up of 45,000 to 60,000 clones, and the top ten hold roughly 4% of it. Sequencing was done on a sample of PBMCs. These receptors came from a male donor in good health and CMV-seronegative.

The chain employs TRBV18 and TRBJ1-3; tentatively, D is TRBD1 (5 bases). The V end lost 3 bases, the J end lost 1 base, and 16 bases lay between the germline ends. Germline-derived CDR1 and CDR2 are KGHSH and LQKENI. The CDR3 has 17 residues. CDR3 amino acids: CASSPTDTTRSGNTIYF. The CDR3 DNA sequence: TGTGCCAGCTCACCCACGGACACCACACGATCTGGAAACACCATATATTTT. Supplemented by reference TRBV18 and TRBJ1-3, the full variable domain reads NAGVMQNPRHLVRRRGQEARLRCSPMKGHSHVYWYRQLPEEGLKFMVYLQKENIIDESGMPKERFSAEFPKEGPSILRIQQVVRGDSAAYFCASSPTDTTRSGNTIYFGEGSWLTVV.

On this clone itself: At one end, the junction sequence differs from germline, possibly due to a read error. The CDR3 sequence: CASSIQESSFNEQFF. The DNA of the CDR3 is TGTGCCAGTAGTATACAAGAGAGTTCCTTCAATGAGCAGTTCTTC. The V gene is TRBV19, the J gene TRBJ2-1; D is ambiguous. Germline loops: CDR1 LNHDA, CDR2 SQIVND (reference sequence). This CDR3 has 15 amino acids. Full variable domain (missing parts from reference TRBV19 and TRBJ2-1): DGGITQSPKYLFRKEGQNVTLSCEQNLNHDAMYWYRQDPGQGLRLIYYSQIVNDFQKGDIAEGYSVSREKKESFPLTVTSAQKNPTAFYLCASSIQESSFNEQFFGPGTRLTVL.

The CDR3 coding sequence is TGTGCCAGCAGCTCGACGAGAGGGACTAGGAATCGCAAAGAGACCCAGTACTTC. It is translated as CASSSTRGTRNRKETQYF. This chain connects TRBV11-2 to TRBJ2-5, with TRBD2 matching 8 bases. Unmatched junction bases numbered 16, after V lost 4 bases and J lost 3 bases. In germline, CDR1 is SGHAT, CDR2 FQNNGV. The CDR3 length is 18 residues. The entire variable domain, with the rest obtained from reference TRBV11-2 and TRBJ2-5, is as follows: EAGVAQSPRYKIIEKRQSVAFWCNPISGHATLYWYQQILGQGPKLLIQFQNNGVVDDSQLPKDRFSAERLKGVDSTLKIQPAKLEDSAVYLCASSSTRGTRNRKETQYFGPGTRLLVL.

The chain couples TRBV4-1 to TRBJ1-2, with unresolved D. CDR1 is MGHRA and CDR2 is YSYEKL in the germline V gene. The germline V and J ends were trimmed by 0 bases and 5 bases, with 7 bases remaining between them. The CDR3 consists of 13 residues. CDR3 protein: CASSQEPGYGYTF. In DNA form, the CDR3 reads TGCGCCAGCAGCCAAGAACCCGGGTATGGCTACACCTTC.

Of note for this clone: At one of its ends the junction is not consistent with the germline gene, which may arise from a read error. The chain has TRBV18 and TRBJ2-3; tentatively, D is TRBD2 (5 bases). The CDR3 is 16 residues long. Germline values: CDR1 KGHSH, CDR2 LQKENI. CDR3 sequence: CASAPPTGIGTDTQYF. CDR3 nucleotides: TGTGCCAGCGCACCACCGACCGGGATTGGAACAGATACGCAGTATTTT. The full variable domain, in which reference TRBV18 and TRBJ2-3 provide the parts outside the CDR3, is NAGVMQNPRHLVRRRGQEARLRCSPMKGHSHVYWYRQLPEEGLKFMVYLQKENIIDESGMPKERFSAEFPKEGPSILRIQQVVRGDSAAYFCASAPPTGIGTDTQYFGPGTRLTVL.

The V call is TRBV25-1, the J call TRBJ2-5; D remains ambiguous. CDR3 length equals 14 residues. From germline, CDR1 is MGHDK and CDR2 SYGVNS. Deletions cut 1 base from V and 4 bases from J, with 10 bases between. CDR3 sequence (DNA): TGTGCCAGCAGTGAATCGGGTTTCGGAGAGACCCAGTACTTC. Its protein is CASSESGFGETQYF.

This rearrangement joins TRBV5-1 to TRBJ1-2, with D possibly being TRBD1 (5 bases). The CDR3 runs 16 residues. Germline V gives CDR1 SGHRS, CDR2 YFSETQ. V lost 5 bases and J lost 2, with 19 bases in between. CDR3: CASRSEEGQENYGYTF. The CDR3 nucleotides are TGCGCCAGCAGATCGGAGGAGGGGCAGGAAAACTATGGCTACACCTTC.

Details on this clone: Other DNA sequences in the same sample also yield this CDR3. The J gene is TRBJ2-6, the V gene TRBV11-2; TRBD1 is a possible D gene (5 bases). This CDR3 comprises 15 residues. Trimming cost V 8 bases and J 0 bases, with 11 bases left between them. Germline CDR1 is SGHAT and CDR2 is FQNNGV. The CDR3 nucleotides are TGTGCCAGCCAGGGAATCGGCTCTGGGGCCAACGTCCTGACTTTC. It encodes CASQGIGSGANVLTF.

The CDR3 DNA sequence: TGTGCCAGCAGACCACCGGGACTAGCGGGAGGAGGGGAGACCCAGTACTTC. Its translation: CASRPPGLAGGGETQYF. V is TRBV7-9 and J is TRBJ2-5, with 15 nucleotides matching TRBD2. V was clipped by 6 bases and J by 5 bases; unmatched bases: 10. Looked up from germline, CDR1 is SEHNR and CDR2 is FQNEAQ (reference sequence). The CDR3 sequence is 17 residues long.

A note on this clone: One end of the junction does not line up with germline, which may come from a read error. The V call is TRBV19, the J call TRBJ1-5; 7 bases match TRBD1. The CDR3 runs 16 residues. Germline V CDR1 and CDR2: LNHDA, SQIVND (reference sequence). The CDR3 DNA sequence: TGTGCCAGTAGAGCCCAGGGGGGAAGGAGCAATCAGCACCAGCATTTT. Translation gives CASRAQGGRSNQHQHF.

J is TRBJ1-4 and V is TRBV23-1; D is possibly TRBD1 (5 bases). TRBV23-1 is identified as an open reading frame with a role that is uncertain. Trimming removed 9 bases at V and 4 bases at J, with 12 bases between. The length of the CDR3 is 13 residues. CDR3: CARTTAHNEKLFF. In DNA, the CDR3 is TGCGCCAGGACGACAGCTCATAATGAAAAACTGTTTTTT.

To note about this clone: Its ends do not fully match the called genes, so a read error is possible. J is TRBJ2-7 and V is TRBV30, with D maybe TRBD2 (5 bases). The CDR3 runs to 15 residues. The germline gives CDR1 GTSNPN, CDR2 SVGIG (reference sequence). The CDR3 here is CAGSVPREATSEQYF. The CDR3 bases are TGTGCCGGGAGTGTACCGAGAGAGGCAACCTCCGAGCAGTACTTC.

The genes are TRBV5-4 and TRBJ2-7; TRBD2 agrees at 9 bases. Germline V lookup: CDR1 SGHNT, CDR2 YYREEE (reference sequence). The CDR3 totals 14 residues. V lost 1 base, J lost 5 bases, and 4 bases stayed unmatched. Here the CDR3 DNA reads TGTGCCAGCAGCTTGACCCCTAGCGGGAACGAGCAGTACTTC. This translates into CASSLTPSGNEQYF.

The genes are TRBV5-1 and TRBJ2-3; 10 bases fit TRBD1. The CDR3 covers 16 residues. Germline CDR1 is SGHRS and CDR2 is YFSETQ. V gave up 4 bases and J gave up 2 bases; unmatched junction bases: 7. Here the CDR3 DNA reads TGCGCCAGCAGCCGCCGGGACAGGGGACTCACAGATACGCAGTATTTT. It encodes CASSRRDRGLTDTQYF.

This rearrangement joins TRBV11-3 to TRBJ2-1; D possibly corresponds to TRBD2 (7 bases). The CDR3 consists of 15 residues. The ends were cut back, 5 bases at V and 5 bases at J, with 16 bases in the middle. Germline V gene data show CDR1 as SGHNT and CDR2 as YENEEA. Written as DNA, the CDR3 is TGTGCCAGCAGCCGACGGGGGGCCCCCGACAATGAGCAGTTCTTC. Its protein product is CASSRRGAPDNEQFF.

The J gene is TRBJ1-2, the V gene TRBV7-8, with 9 bases identical to TRBD1. The germline V gene has CDR1 SGHVS and CDR2 FQNEAQ. The CDR3 contains 16 residues. The ends lost 5 bases at V and 0 bases at J; junction bases unmatched: 7. This CDR3 reads CASSPDRGPTNYGYTF. CDR3 coding DNA: TGTGCCAGCAGCCCGGACAGGGGTCCCACTAACTATGGCTACACCTTC.

The rearrangement joins TRBV4-3 to TRBJ2-3; D is undetermined. The CDR3 extends over 13 amino acids. Germline loops: CDR1 LGHNA, CDR2 YSLEER. V was shortened by 4 bases and J by 5 bases, with 10 bases between the two germline ends. The CDR3 DNA reads as TGCGCCAGCAGCCCAGACCGAGTAGATACGCAGTATTTT. Amino acid sequence: CASSPDRVDTQYF.

The V gene is TRBV6-5, the J gene TRBJ1-3, with D hard to call. In germline, CDR1 is MNHEY, CDR2 SVGAGI. CDR3 size: 11 residues. V lost 5 bases and J lost 3, with 2 bases in between. The CDR3 region is CASSRGNTIYF. The CDR3 region has the DNA TGTGCCAGCAGTCGTGGAAACACCATATATTTT.

Worth noting for this clone: At one end the junction does not follow the germline gene, possibly because of a read error. This chain uses TRBV19 with TRBJ2-3; the D gene is possibly TRBD2 (6 bases). The CDR3 covers 15 residues. Germline CDR1 reads LNHDA; CDR2 reads SQIVND (reference sequence). In nucleotides, the CDR3 is TGTGCCAGTAAACGATGGCAGGAGGGGATAGATAAGCAGTATTTT. Its translation: CASKRWQEGIDKQYF.

This sequence joins TRBV28 and TRBJ2-5; 12 bases match TRBD2. The trim removed 2 bases at V and 3 bases at J, leaving 10 bases unmatched. CDR3 size: 18 residues. CDR1 is MDHEN, CDR2 SYDVKM, per germline. CDR3 amino acids: CASSLGLLAGGTEETQYF. DNA of the CDR3: TGTGCCAGCAGTTTAGGATTGCTAGCGGGAGGGACAGAAGAGACCCAGTACTTC.

In DNA form, the CDR3 reads TGTGCCAGCGGGACTAGCGAGGAGGTATTCGAGCAGTACTTC. It translates to CASGTSEEVFEQYF. The genes are TRBV7-2 and TRBJ2-7, with 10 bases that match TRBD2. The CDR3 length is 14 residues. J gave up 6 bases and V 8 bases, and 10 bases lay outside the gene matches. Germline V gene lookup returns CDR1 SGHTA and CDR2 FQGNSA.

The chain recombines TRBV4-1 with TRBJ2-7, with 7 bases aligning to TRBD1. Germline CDR1 MGHRA, CDR2 YSYEKL. CDR3 size: 15 residues. After removal of 3 bases from V and 0 bases from J, the junction contained 5 bases not matched to a gene. The CDR3 spells CASSHPGTASYEQYF. CDR3 in DNA: TGCGCCAGCAGCCATCCCGGGACAGCCTCCTACGAGCAGTACTTC.

This chain connects TRBV7-2 to TRBJ2-7; D uncertain. V gave up 1 base and J gave up 3 bases, with 7 bases separating them. The germline CDR1 and CDR2 sequences are SGHTA and FQGNSA. The CDR3 totals 13 residues. CDR3 residues: CASSLGPLYEQYF. DNA for the CDR3: TGTGCCAGCAGCTTAGGGCCCCTCTACGAGCAGTACTTC.

The chain couples TRBV27 to TRBJ2-7, with 9 bases identical to TRBD1. The CDR3 totals 13 residues. Losses at the gene ends were 10 bases for V and 5 bases for J; bases not matched to a gene: 9. Looked up from germline, CDR1 is MNHEY and CDR2 is SMNVEV (reference sequence). CDR3 amino acids: CATSNRGRDEQYF. The CDR3 DNA sequence: TGTGCCACCTCGAACAGGGGGCGAGACGAGCAGTACTTC.